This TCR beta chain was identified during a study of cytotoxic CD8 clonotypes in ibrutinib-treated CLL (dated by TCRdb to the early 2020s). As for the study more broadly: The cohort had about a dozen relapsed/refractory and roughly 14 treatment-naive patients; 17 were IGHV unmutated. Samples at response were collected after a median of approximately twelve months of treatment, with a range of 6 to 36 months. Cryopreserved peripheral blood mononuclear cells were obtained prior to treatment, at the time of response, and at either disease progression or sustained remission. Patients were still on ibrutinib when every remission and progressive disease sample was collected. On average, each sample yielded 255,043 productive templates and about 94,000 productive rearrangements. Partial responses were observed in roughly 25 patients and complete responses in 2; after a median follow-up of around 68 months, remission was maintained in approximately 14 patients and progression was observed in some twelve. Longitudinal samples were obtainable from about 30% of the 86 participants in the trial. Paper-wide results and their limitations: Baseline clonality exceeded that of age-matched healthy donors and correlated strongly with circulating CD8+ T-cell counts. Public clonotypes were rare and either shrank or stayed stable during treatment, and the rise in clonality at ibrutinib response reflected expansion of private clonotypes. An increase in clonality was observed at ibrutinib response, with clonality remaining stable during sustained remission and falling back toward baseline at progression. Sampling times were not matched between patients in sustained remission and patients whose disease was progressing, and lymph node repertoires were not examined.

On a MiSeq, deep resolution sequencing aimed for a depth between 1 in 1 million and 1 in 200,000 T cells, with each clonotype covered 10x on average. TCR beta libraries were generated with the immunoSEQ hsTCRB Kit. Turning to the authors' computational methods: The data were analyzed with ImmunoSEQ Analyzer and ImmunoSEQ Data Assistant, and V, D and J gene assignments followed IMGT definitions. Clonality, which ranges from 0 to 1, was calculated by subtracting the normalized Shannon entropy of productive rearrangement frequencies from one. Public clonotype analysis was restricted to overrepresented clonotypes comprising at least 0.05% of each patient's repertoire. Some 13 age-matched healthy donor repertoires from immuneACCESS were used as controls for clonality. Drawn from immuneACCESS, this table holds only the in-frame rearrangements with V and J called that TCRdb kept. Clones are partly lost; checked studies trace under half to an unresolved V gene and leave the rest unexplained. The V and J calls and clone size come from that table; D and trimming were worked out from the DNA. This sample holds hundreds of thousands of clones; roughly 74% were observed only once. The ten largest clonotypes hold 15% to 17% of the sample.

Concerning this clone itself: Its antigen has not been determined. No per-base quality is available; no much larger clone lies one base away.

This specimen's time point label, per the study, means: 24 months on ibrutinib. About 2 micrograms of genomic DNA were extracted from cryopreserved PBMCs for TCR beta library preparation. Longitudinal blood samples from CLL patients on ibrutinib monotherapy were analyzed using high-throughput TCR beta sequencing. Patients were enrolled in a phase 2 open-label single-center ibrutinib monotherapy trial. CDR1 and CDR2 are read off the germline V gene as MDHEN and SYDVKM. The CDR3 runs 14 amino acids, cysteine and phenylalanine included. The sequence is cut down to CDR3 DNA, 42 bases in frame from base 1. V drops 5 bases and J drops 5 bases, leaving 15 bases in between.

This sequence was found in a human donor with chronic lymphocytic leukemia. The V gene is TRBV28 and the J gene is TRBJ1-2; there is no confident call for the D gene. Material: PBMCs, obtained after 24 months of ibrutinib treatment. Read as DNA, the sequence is TGTGCCAGCAGTGCGTCCCAGAAGATTTATGGCTACACCTTC. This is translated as CASSASQKIYGYTF.